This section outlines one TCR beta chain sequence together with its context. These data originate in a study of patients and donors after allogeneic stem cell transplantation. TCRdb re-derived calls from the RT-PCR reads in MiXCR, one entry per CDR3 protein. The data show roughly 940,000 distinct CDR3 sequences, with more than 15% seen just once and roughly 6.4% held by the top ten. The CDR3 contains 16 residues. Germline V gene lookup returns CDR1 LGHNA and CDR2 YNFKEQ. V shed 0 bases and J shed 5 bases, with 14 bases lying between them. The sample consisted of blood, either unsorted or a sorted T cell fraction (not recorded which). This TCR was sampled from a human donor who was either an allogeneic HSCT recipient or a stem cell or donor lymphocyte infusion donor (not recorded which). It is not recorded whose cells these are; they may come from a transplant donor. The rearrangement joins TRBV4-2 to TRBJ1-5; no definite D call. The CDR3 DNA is TGTGCCAGCAGCCAAGATCAGGCTACCTACTATCAGCCCCAGCATTTT. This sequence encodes CASSQDQATYYQPQHF.